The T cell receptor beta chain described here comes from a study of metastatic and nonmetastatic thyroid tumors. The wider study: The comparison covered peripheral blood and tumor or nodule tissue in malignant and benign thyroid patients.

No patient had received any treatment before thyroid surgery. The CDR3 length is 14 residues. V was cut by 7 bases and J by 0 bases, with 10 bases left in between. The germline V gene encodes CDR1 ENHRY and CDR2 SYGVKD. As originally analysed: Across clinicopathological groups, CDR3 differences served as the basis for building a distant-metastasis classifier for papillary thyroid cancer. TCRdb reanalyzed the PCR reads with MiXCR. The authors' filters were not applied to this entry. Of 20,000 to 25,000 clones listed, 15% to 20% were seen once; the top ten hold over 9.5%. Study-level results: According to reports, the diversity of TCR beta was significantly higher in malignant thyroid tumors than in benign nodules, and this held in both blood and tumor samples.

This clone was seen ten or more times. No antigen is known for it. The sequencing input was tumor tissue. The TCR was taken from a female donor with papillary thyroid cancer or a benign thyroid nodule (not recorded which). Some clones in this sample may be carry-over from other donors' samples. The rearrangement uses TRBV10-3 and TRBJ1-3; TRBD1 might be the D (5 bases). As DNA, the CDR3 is TGTGCCATCATGACAGATTCCTCTGGAAACACCATATATTTT. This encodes CAIMTDSSGNTIYF.